This T cell receptor beta chain stems from a study of T cell responses to AZD1222 COVID-19 vaccine. This CDR3 region has 14 residues. Germline assignment: CDR1 MNHEY and CDR2 SVGAGI. The V end was cut by 7 bases, the J end by 5 bases, with 15 bases between. Libraries were prepared by immunoSEQ multiplex PCR; TCRdb keeps only in-frame clonotypes and omits some of them. This repertoire shows roughly 270,000 clones, approximately 94% found once; its top ten account for 0.55%. The TCR sequence derives from an adult who received the AZD1222 COVID-19 vaccine. V gene TRBV6-5 combines with J gene TRBJ1-5; possible D gene TRBD1, 6 bases. The starting material was peripheral blood, obtained 28 days after the second AZD1222 dose. CDR3 in amino acids: CASTGPGQHQPQHF. CDR3 sequence (DNA): TGTGCCAGCACCGGACCGGGACAACATCAGCCCCAGCATTTT.